This T cell receptor beta chain was identified in a study of blood T cell repertoires in COVID-19. This CDR3 contains 15 residues. Trimming took 0 bases from V and 3 from J, leaving 10 bases between them. CDR1 LGHDT and CDR2 YNNKEL come from the germline V gene (reference sequence). In the authors' methods: Quantification of nucleated cells was approximated via reference gene primer amplification. The assay was immunoSEQ multiplex PCR, and TCRdb's table has in-frame clones only and misses some. The V and J calls and clone size come from that table; D and trimming were worked out from the DNA. The sample yields about 500,000 clones, around 90% seen once.

The V call is TRBV3-1 (or the pseudogene TRBV3-2), the J call TRBJ2-3; no reliable D call. This clonotype originated in a woman aged 18-30 years who had recovered from COVID-19. The material sequenced was PBMCs or T cells enriched from blood (not recorded which). The chain's CDR3 is CASSQDREWTDTQYF. Here the CDR3 DNA reads TGTGCCAGCAGCCAAGATCGTGAGTGGACAGATACGCAGTATTTT.